The present T cell receptor (beta chain) was sequenced within a study of tumor and adjacent non-tumor tissue in lung cancer. Study-level results: Top 100 clones took a larger repertoire share in normal lung.

This clonotype is classed as medium-sized. The antigen remains unidentified. This sample's RNA came from whole unsorted tissue. Donors were chemotherapy-naive, newly diagnosed lung cancer surgical patients in China, August–late 2014. CDR3 size: 14 residues. The ends were cut back, 4 bases at V and 1 base at J, with 12 bases in the middle. Germline V gene sequence: CDR1 SGHDT, CDR2 YYEEEE. The library came from three nested PCR rounds adapted from ARM-PCR protocols. MiXCR was run by TCRdb on the multiplex PCR reads, yielding one entry per CDR3 protein. The data hold 120,000 or so distinct CDR3 sequences, with under 90% observed a single time.

The sequenced sample was lung tumor tissue. The rearrangement uses TRBV5-6 and TRBJ2-7; maybe TRBD2 (5 bases). The receptor was derived from a man in his 70s with non-small cell lung cancer. The CDR3 sequence is CASSPGGWSYEQYF. The CDR3 DNA reads as TGTGCCAGCAGCCCGGGCGGGTGGTCCTACGAGCAGTACTTC.